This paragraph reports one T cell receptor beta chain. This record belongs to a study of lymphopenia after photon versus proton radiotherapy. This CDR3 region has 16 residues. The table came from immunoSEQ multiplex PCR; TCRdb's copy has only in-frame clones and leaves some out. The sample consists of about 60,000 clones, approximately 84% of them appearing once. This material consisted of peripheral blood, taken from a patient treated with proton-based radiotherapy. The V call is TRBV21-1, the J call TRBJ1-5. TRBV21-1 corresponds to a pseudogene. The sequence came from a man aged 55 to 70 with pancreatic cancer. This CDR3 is CASSKSDTSRATSQHF. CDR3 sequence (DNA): TGTGCCAGCAGCAAAAGCGACACCTCGCGGGCTACGTCCCAGCATTTT.